The sequence of this T cell receptor beta chain was determined in a study of T cell responses to AZD1222 COVID-19 vaccine. In its sample, this clone was seen once. Its antigen remains unknown. Samples with a second dose at about 4 or about 12 weeks were pooled together. The germline CDR1 and CDR2 sequences are SGHKS and YYEKEE (reference sequence). CDR3 length: 11 amino acids. V was shortened by 8 bases and J by 2 bases, with 8 bases between the two germline ends. Only in-frame clones appear in the TCRdb table, and some are missing; sequencing was by immunoSEQ multiplex PCR. The table has 75,000 to 95,000 clones, 85% seen once. Study-wide results and limits: With dominance at 160-218 and 743-854, vaccine-associated CD4 TCRs spanned spike.

Here the sequenced sample was peripheral blood, taken 28 days after the second AZD1222 dose. The chain uses TRBV5-5 and TRBJ2-7, with D possibly matching TRBD2 (6 bases). The TCR was taken from an adult who received the AZD1222 COVID-19 vaccine. The CDR3 protein is CASWGAYEQYF. The DNA for the CDR3 is TGTGCCAGTTGGGGGGCCTACGAGCAGTACTTC.